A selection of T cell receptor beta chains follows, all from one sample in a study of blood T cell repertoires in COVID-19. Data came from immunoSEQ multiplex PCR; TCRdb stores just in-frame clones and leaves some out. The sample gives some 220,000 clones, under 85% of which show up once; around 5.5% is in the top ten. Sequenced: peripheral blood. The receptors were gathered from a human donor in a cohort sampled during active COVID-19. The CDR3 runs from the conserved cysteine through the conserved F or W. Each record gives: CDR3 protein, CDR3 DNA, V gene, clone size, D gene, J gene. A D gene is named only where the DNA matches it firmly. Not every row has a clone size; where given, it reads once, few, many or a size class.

CDR3 protein: CASSSTGTTDYEQYF
CDR3 DNA: TGTGCCAGCAGTTCAACCGGGACTACAGACTACGAGCAGTACTTC
V gene: TRBV28
clone size: .
D gene: TRBD2
J gene: TRBJ2-7

CDR3 protein: CASSPDRGWVNYGYTF
CDR3 DNA: TGTGCCAGCAGCCCCGACAGGGGATGGGTTAACTATGGCTACACCTTC
V gene: TRBV13
clone size: .
D gene: TRBD1
J gene: TRBJ1-2

CDR3 protein: CASRLPRGNGYTF
CDR3 DNA: TGTGCCAGCAGACTACCACGAGGGAATGGCTACACCTTC
V gene: TRBV28
clone size: .
D gene: .
J gene: TRBJ1-2

CDR3 protein: CATSPTRNEQFF
CDR3 DNA: TGTGCCACGTCACCCACGAGGAATGAGCAGTTCTTC
V gene: TRBV6-6
clone size: .
D gene: .
J gene: TRBJ2-1

CDR3 protein: CASSFRLGQGAADTQYF
CDR3 DNA: TGTGCCAGCAGCTTTCGGTTGGGACAGGGGGCCGCAGATACGCAGTATTTT
V gene: TRBV5-8
clone size: .
D gene: TRBD1
J gene: TRBJ2-3

CDR3 protein: CASSHTGLAVSYEQYF
CDR3 DNA: TGTGCCAGCAGCCATACTGGACTAGCGGTCTCCTACGAGCAGTACTTC
V gene: TRBV5-8
clone size: once
D gene: TRBD2
J gene: TRBJ2-7

CDR3 protein: CASSWTGRNQPQHF
CDR3 DNA: TGTGCCAGCAGTTGGACAGGGCGCAATCAGCCCCAGCATTTT
V gene: TRBV27
clone size: .
D gene: TRBD1
J gene: TRBJ1-5

CDR3 protein: CASSAGAIVGTEAFF
CDR3 DNA: TGTGCCAGCAGCGCGGGTGCGATTGTGGGGACTGAAGCTTTCTTT
V gene: TRBV27
clone size: .
D gene: .
J gene: TRBJ1-1

CDR3 protein: CASGPQGGSKYEQYF
CDR3 DNA: TGCGCCAGCGGGCCCCAGGGCGGGAGTAAATACGAGCAGTACTTC
V gene: TRBV5-1
clone size: .
D gene: TRBD2
J gene: TRBJ2-7

CDR3 protein: CASSIFTTTLGYTF
CDR3 DNA: TGTGCCAGTAGTATTTTTACGACAACGTTGGGCTACACCTTC
V gene: TRBV19
clone size: .
D gene: .
J gene: TRBJ1-2

CDR3 protein: CASSYSMGGSGGYTF
CDR3 DNA: TGTGCCAGCAGTTACTCCATGGGGGGGTCAGGAGGCTACACCTTC
V gene: TRBV6-6
clone size: .
D gene: .
J gene: TRBJ1-2

CDR3 protein: CASSSPGGGEETQYF
CDR3 DNA: TGTGCCAGCAGTTCCCCGGGGGGTGGGGAGGAGACCCAGTACTTC
V gene: TRBV28
clone size: .
D gene: TRBD2
J gene: TRBJ2-5

CDR3 protein: CASFTTGTDTEAFF
CDR3 DNA: TGTGCCAGCTTCACCACAGGGACAGACACTGAAGCTTTCTTT
V gene: TRBV18
clone size: .
D gene: TRBD1
J gene: TRBJ1-1

CDR3 protein: CASSPGTPNTEAFF
CDR3 DNA: TGTGCCAGCTCACCCGGGACACCTAACACTGAAGCTTTCTTT
V gene: TRBV18
clone size: .
D gene: .
J gene: TRBJ1-1

CDR3 protein: CATRDRSDTQYF
CDR3 DNA: TGTGCCACTCGGGACAGGTCCGATACGCAGTATTTT
V gene: TRBV6-5
clone size: .
D gene: TRBD1
J gene: TRBJ2-3

CDR3 protein: CASSTGGYNEQFF
CDR3 DNA: TGTGCCAGCAGTACAGGTGGTTACAATGAGCAGTTCTTC
V gene: TRBV28
clone size: .
D gene: .
J gene: TRBJ2-1

CDR3 protein: CAWSGGWSTEAFF
CDR3 DNA: TGTGCCTGGAGCGGGGGGTGGAGCACTGAAGCTTTCTTT
V gene: TRBV30
clone size: .
D gene: .
J gene: TRBJ1-1

CDR3 protein: CASRGRRVSGNTIYF
CDR3 DNA: TGTGCCAGCAGGGGCAGGAGGGTCTCTGGAAACACCATATATTTT
V gene: TRBV28
clone size: .
D gene: .
J gene: TRBJ1-3

CDR3 protein: CASRTAGGGYSDTQYF
CDR3 DNA: TGTGCCAGCAGAACAGCGGGCGGGGGATATTCAGATACGCAGTATTTT
V gene: TRBV25-1
clone size: .
D gene: TRBD2
J gene: TRBJ2-3

CDR3 protein: CSVTLTGRSGNTIYF
CDR3 DNA: TGCAGCGTTACTCTCACAGGGCGCTCTGGAAACACCATATATTTT
V gene: TRBV29-1
clone size: .
D gene: .
J gene: TRBJ1-3

CDR3 protein: CATSDSTQGGEKLFF
CDR3 DNA: TGTGCCACCAGTGATTCTACACAGGGGGGTGAAAAACTGTTTTTT
V gene: TRBV24-1
clone size: .
D gene: TRBD1
J gene: TRBJ1-4

CDR3 protein: CASGFTSGGNTGELFF
CDR3 DNA: TGTGCTAGTGGTTTCACTAGCGGGGGGAACACCGGGGAGCTGTTTTTT
V gene: TRBV12-5
clone size: few
D gene: TRBD2
J gene: TRBJ2-2

CDR3 protein: CSSRREGQGEQFF
CDR3 DNA: TGCAGCTCGAGACGGGAGGGCCAGGGTGAGCAGTTCTTC
V gene: TRBV29-1
clone size: .
D gene: TRBD2
J gene: TRBJ2-1

CDR3 protein: CASSPDRGRYTEAFF
CDR3 DNA: TGTGCCAGCAGCCCCGACAGGGGACGTTACACTGAAGCTTTCTTT
V gene: TRBV7-9
clone size: few
D gene: TRBD1
J gene: TRBJ1-1

CDR3 protein: CASSQGRGQETQYF
CDR3 DNA: TGCGCCAGCAGCCAGGGGAGGGGGCAAGAGACCCAGTACTTC
V gene: TRBV5-1
clone size: .
D gene: .
J gene: TRBJ2-5

CDR3 protein: CASSQVSGNTGELFF
CDR3 DNA: TGTGCCAGCAGCCAAGTCTCGGGGAACACCGGGGAGCTGTTTTTT
V gene: TRBV3-1/TRBV3-2
clone size: .
D gene: .
J gene: TRBJ2-2

CDR3 protein: CASSLDKGGAHYGYTF
CDR3 DNA: TGTGCCAGCAGCTTAGATAAAGGGGGGGCCCACTATGGCTACACCTTC
V gene: TRBV11-2
clone size: .
D gene: .
J gene: TRBJ1-2

CDR3 protein: CASSPRQGTTEAFF
CDR3 DNA: TGTGCCAGCTCACCACGACAGGGAACCACTGAAGCTTTCTTT
V gene: TRBV18
clone size: .
D gene: TRBD1
J gene: TRBJ1-1

CDR3 protein: CASRINRGGETQYF
CDR3 DNA: TGTGCCAGCAGGATTAACAGGGGTGGGGAGACCCAGTACTTC
V gene: TRBV6-5
clone size: once
D gene: TRBD1
J gene: TRBJ2-5

CDR3 protein: CASSQGEGTEAFF
CDR3 DNA: TGTGCCAGCAGCCAAGGGGAGGGCACTGAAGCTTTCTTT
V gene: TRBV3-1/TRBV3-2
clone size: .
D gene: .
J gene: TRBJ1-1

CDR3 protein: CASSWTGNVVTEAFF
CDR3 DNA: TGTGCCAGCTCCTGGACAGGCAACGTTGTGACTGAAGCTTTCTTT
V gene: TRBV6-5
clone size: .
D gene: TRBD1
J gene: TRBJ1-1

CDR3 protein: CASSETPGPQGEQYF
CDR3 DNA: TGTGCCAGCAGCGAAACCCCCGGGCCCCAGGGCGAGCAGTACTTC
V gene: TRBV7-2
clone size: .
D gene: .
J gene: TRBJ2-7

CDR3 protein: CASSLALSGRSYEQYF
CDR3 DNA: TGTGCCAGCAGCTTAGCGCTTAGCGGGAGATCTTACGAGCAGTACTTC
V gene: TRBV7-2
clone size: .
D gene: TRBD2
J gene: TRBJ2-7

CDR3 protein: CASRGGRPEKLFF
CDR3 DNA: TGTGCCAGCAGGGGGGGGAGGCCAGAAAAACTGTTTTTT
V gene: TRBV12-1
clone size: .
D gene: .
J gene: TRBJ1-4

CDR3 protein: CSVPGQGLYEQYF
CDR3 DNA: TGCAGCGTGCCAGGACAGGGATTATACGAGCAGTACTTC
V gene: TRBV29-1
clone size: .
D gene: TRBD1
J gene: TRBJ2-7

CDR3 protein: CASSVRWSNIQYF
CDR3 DNA: TGTGCCAGCAGTGTACGGTGGTCTAACATTCAGTACTTC
V gene: TRBV28
clone size: .
D gene: .
J gene: TRBJ2-4

CDR3 protein: CAWTKGQGYEKLFF
CDR3 DNA: TGTGCCTGGACCAAGGGACAGGGGTATGAAAAACTGTTTTTT
V gene: TRBV30
clone size: many
D gene: TRBD1
J gene: TRBJ1-4

CDR3 protein: CASSLGTSGTYNEQFF
CDR3 DNA: TGTGCCAGCAGTTTAGGGACTAGCGGTACCTACAATGAGCAGTTCTTC
V gene: TRBV27
clone size: .
D gene: TRBD2
J gene: TRBJ2-1

CDR3 protein: CACNSGAGKQYF
CDR3 DNA: TGTGCCTGCAATTCGGGCGCGGGAAAGCAGTACTTC
V gene: TRBV30
clone size: .
D gene: .
J gene: TRBJ2-7

CDR3 protein: CASSPRYRDKYYNEQFF
CDR3 DNA: TGTGCCAGCAGCCCCCGGTACCGGGACAAGTATTACAATGAGCAGTTCTTC
V gene: TRBV7-6
clone size: once
D gene: .
J gene: TRBJ2-1